This T cell receptor beta chain was obtained from a study of metastatic and nonmetastatic thyroid tumors. Study-wide context: The study looked at repertoires side by side in blood and in tumor or nodule tissue from malignant and benign thyroid patients. Study outcomes and limitations: In both blood and tumor samples, TCR beta diversity was reported significantly higher for malignant than benign nodules.

There were no patients who had received any treatment before thyroid surgery. Germline values: CDR1 KGHSH, CDR2 LQKENI. CDR3 length: 13 residues. The V end lost 4 bases, the J end lost 1 base, and 7 bases lay between the germline ends. This clone was observed many times. The antigen remains undetermined. In the original processing: Between-group CDR3 differences, defined by clinicopathological status, yielded a distant-metastasis classifier for papillary thyroid cancer. Using MiXCR, TCRdb re-called clones from the PCR reads. TCRdb's processing, not the authors' own work, is the source of the V and J calls. The data show under 30,000 clones, with approximately 17% seen just once and about 6% held by the top ten.

The sequenced sample was blood. This TCR derives from a male donor with papillary thyroid cancer or a benign thyroid nodule (not recorded which). Some clones in this sample may be carry-over from other donors' samples. This rearrangement joins TRBV18 to TRBJ1-1, with a possible D match to TRBD1 (5 bases). The CDR3 coding sequence is TGTGCCAGCTCACGAACAGGGAACACTGAAGCTTTCTTT. This translates into CASSRTGNTEAFF.